These 4 T cell receptor beta chains share one sample of origin, sequenced in a study of early T cells in non-severe SARS-CoV-2 infection. Each CDR3 protein gets one entry after TCRdb re-called the 5' RACE reads with MiXCR. The data show some 22,000 distinct CDR3 sequences, about 4% seen once. Sequenced sample: whole blood. These receptors originate from an adult who was a healthcare worker with PCR-confirmed SARS-CoV-2 infection or an uninfected control (not recorded which).

In its sample, this clonotype was seen many times. The V and J genes are TRBV5-1 and TRBJ1-6; D is perhaps TRBD1 (5 bases). The ends were cut back, 4 bases at V and 0 bases at J, with 17 bases in the middle. The CDR3 runs to 18 residues. The germline gives CDR1 SGHRS, CDR2 YFSETQ. In DNA form, the CDR3 reads TGCGCCAGCAGCCCCTCGGGAGGGGCAAGCTCCTATAATTCACCCCTCCACTTT. As protein: CASSPSGGASSYNSPLHF.

The sample holds many counts of this clonotype. The CDR3, as DNA: TGTGCCAGCACAGGGGGGTCTTACAATGAGCAGTTCTTC. It yields the protein CASTGGSYNEQFF. The chain couples TRBV2 to TRBJ2-1, with D possibly TRBD1 on 7 matching bases. This CDR3 spans 13 amino acids. Germline loops: CDR1 SNHLY, CDR2 FYNNEI. V was pared by 7 bases and J by 4 bases, with 11 bases between.

This clonotype came up many times. The J gene is TRBJ2-3, the V gene TRBV5-1; D may be TRBD1 or TRBD2 (5 bases each). Germline loops: CDR1 SGHRS, CDR2 YFSETQ. V dropped 4 bases and J dropped 0 bases, with 15 bases sitting between them. CDR3 length: 16 amino acids. CDR3 sequence reads: CASSHAGTISTDTQYF. CDR3 DNA: TGCGCCAGCAGCCATGCCGGGACGATAAGCACAGATACGCAGTATTTT.

The chain has TRBV7-9 and TRBJ2-5, with TRBD1 matching over 9 bases. CDR1 and CDR2 from the germline V gene are SEHNR and FQNEAQ (reference sequence). V gave up 5 bases and J gave up 4 bases; unmatched junction bases: 2. The CDR3 sequence is 13 residues long. The CDR3 region is CASSQDRGETQYF. CDR3 nucleotide sequence: TGTGCCAGCAGCCAGGACAGGGGAGAGACCCAGTACTTC.